These 7 T cell receptor beta chains were all obtained from the same sample, sequenced in a study of radiotherapy plus CTLA-4 blockade in lung cancer. Some clones are missing from TCRdb's copy, which holds only in-frame ones; the method was immunoSEQ multiplex PCR. The sample shows 30,000 to 45,000 clones, 70% to 80% of them seen only once. The material sequenced was peripheral blood, taken from a patient treated with radiotherapy plus ipilimumab. The source is a human donor with non-small cell lung cancer who had stable disease on radiotherapy plus ipilimumab.

This chain uses TRBV30 with TRBJ2-2; D call uncertain. V was shortened by 2 bases and J by 4 bases, with 2 bases between the two germline ends. This CDR3 has 11 residues. In germline, CDR1 is GTSNPN, CDR2 SVGIG (reference sequence). The CDR3 region is CAWSLTGELFF. In DNA, the CDR3 is TGTGCCTGGAGTCTCACCGGGGAGCTGTTTTTT.

The chain links TRBV11-2 to TRBJ2-2; D perhaps matches TRBD1 (6 bases). The germline CDR1 and CDR2 sequences are SGHAT and FQNNGV. CDR3 length: 16 amino acids. Between the trimmed V and J ends, which lost 5 bases and 6 bases, there was a span of 19 bases. CDR3 nucleotides: TGTGCCAGCAGCGTCGGGACATTTGTGAGTTCCGGGGAGCTGTTTTTT. It encodes CASSVGTFVSSGELFF.

V usage is TRBV11-2 and J usage is TRBJ2-5; TRBD2 aligns across 7 bases. Unmatched junction bases numbered 8, after V lost 5 bases and J lost 5 bases. The CDR3 extends over 14 amino acids. Germline V gene data show CDR1 as SGHAT and CDR2 as FQNNGV. CDR3 loop: CASSLMTSRETQYF. The CDR3 DNA follows: TGTGCCAGCAGCCTTATGACTAGCAGGGAGACCCAGTACTTC.

This rearrangement joins TRBV18 to TRBJ1-5; D not certain. Trimming removed 3 bases from V and 4 bases from J, with 13 bases in between. Germline CDR1 and CDR2: KGHSH and LQKENI. The CDR3 covers 15 residues. CDR3 bases: TGTGCCAGCTCACCGGCAGAGGAATGGAATCAGCCCCAGCATTTT. Translated, it gives CASSPAEEWNQPQHF.

V gene TRBV6-1 combines with J gene TRBJ1-2; D is perhaps TRBD1 (5 bases). From germline, CDR1 is MNHNS and CDR2 SASEGT. V shed 5 bases and J shed 4 bases, with 17 bases lying between them. The CDR3 loop spans 15 amino acids. In nucleotides, the CDR3 is TGTGCCAGCAGTCCGCGGGACGGATACTTCTATGGCTACACCTTC. Its translation: CASSPRDGYFYGYTF.

This clone came up once. CDR3 region: CASKPSPAGQPQHF. In nucleotides, the CDR3 is TGTGCCAGCAAACCCAGCCCAGCGGGTCAGCCCCAGCATTTT. The rearrangement links TRBV6-6 to TRBJ1-5, with unresolved D. CDR1 and CDR2 (germline): MNHNY, SVGAGI (reference sequence). The CDR3 covers 14 residues. Trimming removed 7 bases from V and 6 bases from J, with 16 bases in between.

V gene TRBV6-5 combines with J gene TRBJ1-1; 9 bases are shared with TRBD1. Trimming cost V 4 bases and J 9 bases; bases outside gene matches: 3. There are 12 residues in the CDR3. The germline gives CDR1 MNHEY, CDR2 SVGAGI. The CDR3 protein is CASSSDRGKAFF. DNA of the CDR3: TGTGCCAGCAGTTCGGACAGGGGAAAAGCTTTCTTT.